This T cell receptor (beta chain) was identified during a study of siplizumab effects on memory and regulatory T cells (dated by TCRdb to the late 2010s). At the level of the whole study: The study examined how the anti-CD2 antibody siplizumab affects alloreactive T-cell subsets in allogeneic mixed lymphocyte reactions built from human PBMCs. Broader findings and caveats from the paper: Compared with memory T cells, unstimulated naive T cells appeared more diverse, and naive cells seemed to make a substantial contribution to the alloresponse. No functional confirmation was obtained for the suppressive function of proliferating Tregs from siplizumab cultures. Because sequences at frequencies below about 10^-5 were poorly captured, only a minor fraction of alloreactive clones could be mapped back to unstimulated subsets. The cumulative frequency of alloreactive sequences traceable to unstimulated CD4+ memory T cells was significantly reduced by siplizumab. For roughly 75-97% of proliferating CD4+ or CD8+ clones, no naive or memory phenotype could be assigned. Among mappable alloreactive CD4+ clones, the Treg-derived fraction averaged about 75% with siplizumab versus 25% to 30% in control reactions.

Taken from the germline V gene (reference sequence), the CDR1 and CDR2 loops are DFQATT and SNEGSKA. The CDR3 numbers 11 residues from cysteine through phenylalanine. The DNA shown is the 33-base CDR3, in frame from base 1. Additional sequencing covered unstimulated subsets from a few donor pairs, namely CD8+ effector memory, CD4+ naive, CD8+ TEMRA, CD4+ memory and CD8+ naive. Sorted unstimulated T cells and proliferating T cells recovered from mixed lymphocyte reactions underwent TCRbeta CDR3 sequencing. Fresh whole blood from approximately 9 HLA-typed healthy donors was used to isolate PBMCs. Libraries were built with the immunoSEQ multiplex PCR assay. The deep sequencing platform assayed around 94,000 TCR templates per sample. Genomic DNA extracted from sorted T cells was the material used for TCRbeta CDR3 sequencing. On the study's bioinformatics: The R programming language was used for clonal analysis of the TCRbeta CDR3 data. Alloreactive CD4+ and CD8+ clones were defined by comparing unstimulated samples with post-reaction CFSE-low samples. Regulatory or non-regulatory origin of alloreactive CD4+ clones was assigned by matching sequences to the sorted unstimulated Treg and non-Treg repertoires. TCRdb re-hosts the immuneACCESS table, in-frame sequences only. Its copies lack some clones; in the studies checked, an unresolved V gene accounts for under half of them, and the cause for the rest is not known. The V and J calls and clone size were taken over from that table, and D and trimming were inferred from the DNA. The sample table lists about 63,000 clones, roughly 80% of them with a count of one. Approximately 3.8% of the sample is in the top ten clones.

This clone was recorded once. There is no known antigen for this receptor. The input lacks base qualities; no much larger clone sits a single base away. This TCR was sampled from a human donor in good health. The chain uses TRBV20-1 and TRBJ2-7; TRBD1 lines up with 11 middle nucleotides. Input material: memory CD4+ T cells sorted from blood. Read against the paper, the sample's cell subset or site label means: unstimulated CD4+ memory T cells. In nucleotide form, the sequence is TGCAGGGGGGGACAGGGGGACGAGCAGTACTTC. It codes for CRGGQGDEQYF.